This is a list of T cell receptor beta chains from one sample in a study of cytomegalovirus exposure and HLA in healthy donors. Profiling relied on immunoSEQ multiplex PCR, and the TCRdb table lists in-frame clones only, not all of them. The sample has about 180,000 clones, 76% seen once; the top ten hold about 2.5%. The source material was PBMCs. These receptors were collected from a woman aged 30 to 39 in good health and CMV-seropositive. Both conserved end residues are part of each CDR3. The D gene is left open where the match is weak. Size is stated for part of the rows, as once, few or many counts, or as a class when the clone is expanded.

CDR3 length: 12; J gene: TRBJ2-3; clone size: NA; V gene: TRBV5-4; D gene: NA; CDR3 DNA: TGTGCCAGCAGCACCACAGGGGATACGCAGTATTTT; CDR3 protein: CASSTTGDTQYF
CDR3 length: 13; J gene: TRBJ1-6; clone size: NA; V gene: TRBV12-5; D gene: TRBD1; CDR3 DNA: TGTGCTAGTGGACCGGGACAGGGATCACCCCTCCACTTT; CDR3 protein: CASGPGQGSPLHF
CDR3 length: 15; J gene: TRBJ1-2; clone size: NA; V gene: TRBV7-2; D gene: TRBD1; CDR3 DNA: TGTGCCAGCAGCTTAGCTTCCGGACAGGGCTTGGGCTACACCTTC; CDR3 protein: CASSLASGQGLGYTF
CDR3 length: 15; J gene: TRBJ2-5; clone size: once; V gene: TRBV27; D gene: TRBD1; CDR3 DNA: TGTGCCAGCAGTTTTCCGGGACAGGCAAGGGAGACCCAGTACTTC; CDR3 protein: CASSFPGQARETQYF
CDR3 length: 16; J gene: TRBJ2-3; clone size: NA; V gene: TRBV2; D gene: NA; CDR3 DNA: TGTGCCAGCAGTGGGGCAGGGAGGTGGTCCGCAGATACGCAGTATTTT; CDR3 protein: CASSGAGRWSADTQYF
CDR3 length: 15; J gene: TRBJ2-2; clone size: NA; V gene: TRBV2; D gene: TRBD2; CDR3 DNA: TGTGCCAGCAGTCCCGGGACTAGCGGGGCCGGGGAGCTGTTTTTT; CDR3 protein: CASSPGTSGAGELFF
CDR3 length: 13; J gene: TRBJ2-3; clone size: NA; V gene: TRBV11-1; D gene: NA; CDR3 DNA: TGTGCCAGCAGCCGGCCGGGGGCAGATACGCAGTATTTT; CDR3 protein: CASSRPGADTQYF
CDR3 length: 16; J gene: TRBJ2-3; clone size: few; V gene: TRBV9; D gene: TRBD2; CDR3 DNA: TGTGCCAGCAGCGGTGGGACTAGCGGATTAACAGATACGCAGTATTTT; CDR3 protein: CASSGGTSGLTDTQYF
CDR3 length: 13; J gene: TRBJ1-2; clone size: NA; V gene: TRBV2; D gene: TRBD1; CDR3 DNA: TGTGCCAGCAGTGTTACAGGGGTCAGTGGCTACACCTTC; CDR3 protein: CASSVTGVSGYTF
CDR3 length: 16; J gene: TRBJ2-7; clone size: NA; V gene: TRBV7-2; D gene: TRBD2; CDR3 DNA: TGTGCCAGCAGTCTCGACGCGACTAGCGGGTCCTACGAGCAGTACTTC; CDR3 protein: CASSLDATSGSYEQYF